This T cell receptor beta chain is drawn from a study of T cell responses to AZD1222 COVID-19 vaccine. Second doses that came at about 4 or about 12 weeks were put together. Study-wide results and limits: Repertoires were sampled only after the peak T cell response. Two AZD1222 administrations were followed by greater Spike-specific TCR breadth and depth.

The assay was immunoSEQ multiplex PCR, and TCRdb's table has in-frame clones only and misses some. The top ten hold about 6.8% of the sample, which has 100,000 to 120,000 clones, around 89% seen once. With respect to this clone: What it binds is unknown.

The V gene's germline CDR1 is SGHDN and CDR2 FVKESK. This CDR3 is 13 amino acids long. The ends were cut back, 5 bases at V and 4 bases at J, with 11 bases in the middle. The input for sequencing was peripheral blood, taken 28 days after the second AZD1222 dose. The chain carries TRBV14 and TRBJ1-1, with D tentatively TRBD1 (5 bases). This receptor was taken from an adult who received the AZD1222 COVID-19 vaccine. The CDR3 here is CASSLQQGTEAFF. The CDR3 DNA reads TGTGCCAGCAGCTTACAGCAGGGCACTGAAGCTTTCTTT. Full variable domain (outside the CDR3, taken from reference TRBV14 and TRBJ1-1): EAGVTQFPSHSVIEKGQTVTLRCDPISGHDNLYWYRRVMGKEIKFLLHFVKESKQDESGMPNNRFLAERTGGTYSTLKVQPAELEDSGVYFCASSLQQGTEAFFGQGTRLTVV.